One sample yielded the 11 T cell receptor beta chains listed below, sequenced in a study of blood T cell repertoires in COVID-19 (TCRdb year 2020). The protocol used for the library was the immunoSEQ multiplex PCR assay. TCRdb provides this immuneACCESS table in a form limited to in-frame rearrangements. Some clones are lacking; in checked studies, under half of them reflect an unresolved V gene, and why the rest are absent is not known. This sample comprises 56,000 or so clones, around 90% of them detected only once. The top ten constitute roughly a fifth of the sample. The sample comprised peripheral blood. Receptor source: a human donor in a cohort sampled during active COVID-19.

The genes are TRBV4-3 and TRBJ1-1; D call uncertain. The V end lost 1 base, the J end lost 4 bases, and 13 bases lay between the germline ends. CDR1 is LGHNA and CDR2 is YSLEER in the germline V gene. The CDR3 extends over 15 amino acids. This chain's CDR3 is CASSQVVSAGTEAFF. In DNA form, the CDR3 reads TGCGCCAGCAGCCAAGTGGTGTCCGCAGGCACTGAAGCTTTCTTT.

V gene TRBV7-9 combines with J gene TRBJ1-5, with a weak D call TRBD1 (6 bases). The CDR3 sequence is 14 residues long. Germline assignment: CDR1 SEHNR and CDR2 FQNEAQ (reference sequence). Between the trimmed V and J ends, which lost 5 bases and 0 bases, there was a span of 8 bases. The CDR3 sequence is CASSVDSSNQPQHF. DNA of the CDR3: TGTGCCAGCAGCGTGGACAGTAGCAATCAGCCCCAGCATTTT. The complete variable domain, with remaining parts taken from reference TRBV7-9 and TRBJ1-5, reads DTGVSQNPRHKITKRGQNVTFRCDPISEHNRLYWYRQTLGQGPEFLTYFQNEAQLEKSRLLSDRFSAERPKGSFSTLEIQRTEQGDSAMYLCASSVDSSNQPQHFGDGTRLSIL.

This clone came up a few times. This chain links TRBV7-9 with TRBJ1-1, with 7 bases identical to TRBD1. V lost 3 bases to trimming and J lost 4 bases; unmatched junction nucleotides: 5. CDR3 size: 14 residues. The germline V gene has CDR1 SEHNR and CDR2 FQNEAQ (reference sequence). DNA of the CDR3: TGTGCCAGCAGCTTCTATCAGGGGGGCACTGAAGCTTTCTTT. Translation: CASSFYQGGTEAFF.

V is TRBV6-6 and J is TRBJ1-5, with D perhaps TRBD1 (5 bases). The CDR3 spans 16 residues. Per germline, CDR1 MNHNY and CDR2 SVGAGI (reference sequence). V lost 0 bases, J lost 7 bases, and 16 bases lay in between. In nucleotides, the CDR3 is TGTGCCAGCAGTTACTCGACGGGGGAAAGGTTCCAGCCCCAGCATTTT. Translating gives CASSYSTGERFQPQHF.

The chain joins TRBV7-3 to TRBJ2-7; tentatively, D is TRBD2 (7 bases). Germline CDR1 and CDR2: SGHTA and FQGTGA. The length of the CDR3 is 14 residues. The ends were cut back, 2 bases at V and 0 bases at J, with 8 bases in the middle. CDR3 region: CASSLGGASYEQYF. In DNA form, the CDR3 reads TGTGCCAGCAGCTTAGGGGGGGCCTCCTACGAGCAGTACTTC.

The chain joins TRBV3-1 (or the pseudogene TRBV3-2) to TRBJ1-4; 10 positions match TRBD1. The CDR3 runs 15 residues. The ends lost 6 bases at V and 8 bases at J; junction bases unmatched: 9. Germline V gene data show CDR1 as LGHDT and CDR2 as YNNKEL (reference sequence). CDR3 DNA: TGTGCCAGCAGTTGGGACAGGGGTCATTCGGAAAAACTGTTTTTT. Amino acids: CASSWDRGHSEKLFF.

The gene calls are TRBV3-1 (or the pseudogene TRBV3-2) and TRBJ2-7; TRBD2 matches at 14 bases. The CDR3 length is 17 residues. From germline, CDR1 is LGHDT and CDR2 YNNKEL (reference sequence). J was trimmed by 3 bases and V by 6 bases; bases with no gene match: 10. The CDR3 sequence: CASSRTSGGTFSYEQYF. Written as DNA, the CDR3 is TGTGCCAGCAGTCGGACTAGCGGGGGGACTTTTAGCTACGAGCAGTACTTC.

CDR3 loop: CASSSTIRLLSREQYF. The CDR3 DNA is TGTGCCAGTAGTTCAACGATTCGTTTACTTTCGCGGGAGCAGTACTTC. J is TRBJ2-7 and V is TRBV19; D not certain. Trimming pared 5 bases from V and 7 bases from J, leaving 24 bases between. The CDR3 has 16 amino acids. Germline-derived CDR1 and CDR2 are LNHDA and SQIVND (reference sequence).

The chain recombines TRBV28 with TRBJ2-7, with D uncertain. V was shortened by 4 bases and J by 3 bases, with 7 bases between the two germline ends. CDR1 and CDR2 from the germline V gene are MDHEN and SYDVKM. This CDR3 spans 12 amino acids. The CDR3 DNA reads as TGTGCCAGCAGTTCTCGCAGCTACGAGCAGTACTTC. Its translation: CASSSRSYEQYF.

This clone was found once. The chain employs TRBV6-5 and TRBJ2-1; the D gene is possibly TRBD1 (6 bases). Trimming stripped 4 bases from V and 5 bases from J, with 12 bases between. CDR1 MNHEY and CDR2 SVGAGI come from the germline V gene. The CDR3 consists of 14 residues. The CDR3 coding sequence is TGTGCCAGCAGTTCTTGGGGGCTTGACAATGAGCAGTTCTTC. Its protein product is CASSSWGLDNEQFF.

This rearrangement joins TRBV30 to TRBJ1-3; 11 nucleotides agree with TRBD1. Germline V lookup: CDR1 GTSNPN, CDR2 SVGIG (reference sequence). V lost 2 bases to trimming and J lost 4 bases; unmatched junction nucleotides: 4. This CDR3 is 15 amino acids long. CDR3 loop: CAWSRTGGAGNTIYF. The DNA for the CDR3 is TGTGCCTGGAGTCGGACAGGGGGCGCCGGAAACACCATATATTTT. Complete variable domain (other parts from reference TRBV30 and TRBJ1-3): SQTIHQWPATLVQPVGSPLSLECTVEGTSNPNLYWYRQAAGRGLQLLFYSVGIGQISSEVPQNLSASRPQDRQFILSSKKLLLSDSGFYLCAWSRTGGAGNTIYFGEGSWLTVV.